This TCR beta chain emerged from a study of OX40 agonist ivuxolimab in advanced cancers. Study-level information: Patients received ivuxolimab, an intravenous treatment, every 2 weeks at 0.01 to 10 mg/kg. Among those treated, three patients had partial responses, one with hepatocellular carcinoma and two with cutaneous melanoma.

The CDR3 is 17 residues long. V lost 0 bases, J lost 6 bases, and 6 bases stayed unmatched. The germline CDR1 and CDR2 sequences are LNHDA and SQIVND (reference sequence). Generated by immunoSEQ multiplex PCR, the TCRdb table keeps only in-frame clones and is missing some. This table has 70,000 to 95,000 clones, 85% to 95% appearing once. This chain connects TRBV19 to TRBJ1-5; 12 bases match TRBD1. The source was CD4+ or CD8+ T cells sorted from blood, collected in a trial of the OX40 agonist ivuxolimab. The receptor comes from an adult with an advanced solid tumor such as melanoma, head and neck, liver or kidney cancer. This CDR3 reads CASSIDGTGGAFQPQHF. The CDR3 DNA reads as TGTGCCAGTAGTATAGATGGGACAGGGGGCGCGTTTCAGCCCCAGCATTTT.